Listed below are T cell receptor beta chains from one sample, sequenced in a study of OX40 agonist ivuxolimab in advanced cancers. Measured with immunoSEQ multiplex PCR; TCRdb has only the in-frame clones, and not every one. The sample holds roughly 90,000 clones, roughly nine tenths seen once. Sequencing was performed on CD4+ or CD8+ T cells sorted from blood, taken in a trial of the OX40 agonist ivuxolimab. Receptor source: an adult with an advanced solid tumor such as melanoma, head and neck, liver or kidney cancer. Each CDR3 is given with its conserved first and last residue. The order of the fields is J gene, V gene, CDR3 protein.

>TRBJ2-3|TRBV7-3
CASSPSSTDTQYF
>TRBJ1-2|TRBV6-6
CASIGGDVGSFYGYTF
>TRBJ2-7|TRBV7-3
CASSLLASSPHEQYF
>TRBJ2-2|TRBV25-1
CASSEPAGGPTGELFF
>TRBJ1-5|TRBV7-9
CASSLALRGSNQPQHF
>TRBJ1-5|TRBV30
CAWSSRGGQTKYSNQPQHF
>TRBJ2-7|TRBV18
CASSRDRSSYEQYF
>TRBJ1-2|TRBV15
CATSREGGVGYTF
>TRBJ1-1|TRBV27
CASSLLGAKAFF
>TRBJ2-7|TRBV4-1
CASSQLMTSGRHYEQYF
>TRBJ1-1|TRBV6-1
CASSPLEINTEAFF
>TRBJ1-1|TRBV30
CAWREDRNTEAFF
>TRBJ2-6|TRBV9
CASSVDTSGANVLTF
>TRBJ2-1|TRBV12-2
CASRLTDRADNEQFF
>TRBJ1-2|TRBV19
CASSLGSGDYGYTF
>TRBJ2-7|TRBV4-1
CASSHLQGKLDEQYF
>TRBJ1-2|TRBV30
CAWTEGAYGYTF
>TRBJ2-3|TRBV6-1
CASKMGTGTDTQYF
>TRBJ1-2|TRBV27
CASSPDTNYGYTF
>TRBJ2-3|TRBV14
CASSQSGTRSTDTQYF
>TRBJ2-7|TRBV29-1
CSVKPTSYEQYF
>TRBJ1-5|TRBV10-3
CAIRAGRWDNQPQHF
>TRBJ2-1|TRBV5-5
CASSFPPQVNEQFF
>TRBJ1-1|TRBV5-1
CASSLDVNTEAFF
>TRBJ2-2|TRBV11-3
CASSFAAGGGTGELFF
>TRBJ2-2|TRBV7-7
CASSLARGGGELFF